This T cell receptor beta chain was retrieved from a study of PD-1 blockade in classical Hodgkin lymphoma (TCRdb year 2020). The study in broad terms: Nivolumab dosing was 3 mg/kg intravenously every 2 weeks, continuing until either disease progression or unacceptable toxicity. The study used CyTOF and TCR beta sequencing to define a peripheral blood immune signature of response to PD-1 blockade in classical Hodgkin lymphoma.

Genomic DNA was extracted with the Qiagen DNeasy kit from unsorted PBMCs and from negatively selected CD4+ and CD8+ fractions. Using primers that anneal to V and J segments, immunoSEQ multiplex PCR amplified the TCR beta CDR3 regions. A synthetic immune receptor repertoire was used to minimize amplification bias, and remaining bias was computationally removed after sequencing. The paper's processing steps were these. Custom Python scripts were used to quantify repertoire diversity as the Shannon entropy index. The unsorted, CD4+ and CD8+ repertoires were each analyzed separately, with the exception of combined analyses, where CD4+ and CD8+ sequences were merged in silico. A clone was considered expanded if an increase in frequency of at least 2-fold after treatment relative to C1D1 was found, and a pseudocount of 0.5 was applied to clones undetected at baseline. Singleton clones were defined as clones with 0 or 1 copy at C1D1, and non-singleton clones were defined as clones with 2 or more copies. By matching protein sequences in sorted samples from the same patient, clones expanded in unsorted samples were annotated as CD4+, CD8+ or unknown. Diversity changes from C1D1 to C4D1 were tested in paired samples using Wilcoxon tests. TCRdb stores this immuneACCESS table with in-frame sequences only. Part of the clones is absent; in the studies checked, under half of the shortfall reflects unresolved V genes, and no reason is known for the rest. V and J calls and clone size follow that table, whereas D and trimming were derived from the DNA. The sample yields about 13,000 clones; about 93% were counted once. Of the sample, about 20% is held by the ten largest clones.

From the cysteine up to the phenylalanine, the CDR3 has a length of 15 residues. Kept here is only the CDR3 DNA, which spans 45 bases and is read in frame from base 1. Clipping removes 4 bases from V and 5 bases from J, with 7 as the unmatched junction base count. As encoded in the germline V gene, CDR1 is SGHRS while CDR2 is YFSETQ. This clone is a singleton in its sample. The antigen this receptor binds is unknown. No base quality values were provided; no much bigger clone lies one nucleotide off. The investigation overall reported the following: Baseline TCR diversity was reported to be lower in newly diagnosed patients than in healthy donors and to be lower still in relapsed/refractory patients. Lower diversity was observed in patients in whom nivolumab was started less than 1 year after ASCT, and these patients were excluded from later analyses so that confounding by immune reconstitution would be avoided. CD4+ but not CD8+ TCR diversity rose significantly by C4D1 (p=0.0027 vs p=0.16), most apparent in complete responders (p=0.02). The study was limited to a single clinical trial cohort, and causes of repertoire differences, possibly disease activity or prior therapy, remained undefined. Trial patients achieving complete response had baseline diversity similar to newly diagnosed patients, whereas partial responders and progressors had significantly lower diversity.

In the paper's terms, the time point label means: cycle 1 day 1 (C1D1), immediately before nivolumab initiation. Every trial patient had relapsed following autologous stem cell transplantation, and prior brentuximab vedotin exposure was what differed among cohorts A, B and C. The trial cohort included 55 to 60 patients with relapsed/refractory classical Hodgkin lymphoma, and each patient had a best overall response of complete response, partial response or progressive disease. In the multi-cohort phase II CheckMate 205 trial, trial patients received single-agent nivolumab. An independent review committee assessed best overall response by applying the 2007 International Working Group response criteria. Trial PBMCs were obtained immediately prior to nivolumab initiation (C1D1) and on therapy at cycle 2 day 1 and cycle 4 day 1. Peripheral blood was collected in 8 mL Vacutainer Cell Preparation Tubes, from which PBMCs were isolated by centrifugation and then cryopreserved.

The starting material was peripheral blood mononuclear cells (PBMCs), obtained at baseline. This receptor was taken from a human donor with classical Hodgkin lymphoma. Recombination joined TRBV5-1 with TRBJ1-2; TRBD1 agrees with 11 junctional bases. The CDR3 has the sequence CASSPRTGGEYGYTF. The nucleotides are TGCGCCAGCAGCCCCCGGACAGGGGGCGAGTATGGCTACACCTTC.